Listed below are T cell receptor beta chains from one sample, sequenced in a study of OX40 agonist ivuxolimab in advanced cancers. Method: immunoSEQ multiplex PCR; TCRdb's copy keeps in-frame clones and lacks some. This table holds 98,000 or so clones, less than 95% found once. The input for sequencing was CD4+ or CD8+ T cells sorted from blood, taken in a trial of the OX40 agonist ivuxolimab. The receptors derive from an adult with an advanced solid tumor such as melanoma, head and neck, liver or kidney cancer. Each CDR3 is given with its conserved first and last residue. The D gene is left open where the match is weak. Clone size is not always given. Where it is, it says once, few, many or a class for expanded clones.

TRBD2	TRBV19	TRBJ2-1	-	TGTGCCAGTAGTATAGGATCGGGGCTAGCGGGAGGCCATGAGCAGTTCTTC	CASSIGSGLAGGHEQFF
-	TRBV10-3	TRBJ2-3	-	TGTGCCATCCGAATCGGGTCAGGGCAGAACACAGATACGCAGTATTTT	CAIRIGSGQNTDTQYF
-	TRBV9	TRBJ1-4	-	TGTGCCAGCAGCGTATCGGGGGACTTTTGGGAAAAACTGTTTTTT	CASSVSGDFWEKLFF
-	TRBV5-4	TRBJ2-2	-	TGTGCCAGCAGCTATCGGAGGGGGGAGCTGTTTTTT	CASSYRRGELFF
-	TRBV20-1	TRBJ2-5	-	TGCAGTGCGGCAGCTGGGGAGACCCAGTACTTC	CSAAAGETQYF
TRBD2	TRBV30	TRBJ2-3	-	TGTGCCTGGAGTGTAGGAGGTCGACTAGCGGGGAGAGATACGCAGTATTTT	CAWSVGGRLAGRDTQYF
-	TRBV6-5	TRBJ1-1	-	TGTGCCAGCAGTTACATCGGCCGTACTGAAGCTTTCTTT	CASSYIGRTEAFF
-	TRBV30	TRBJ1-5	once	TGTGCCTGGAGCGCTGACCGAGATCAGCCCCAGCATTTT	CAWSADRDQPQHF
-	TRBV28	TRBJ2-7	-	TGTGCCAGCAGTTTGGGCGGCCCTACCTACGAGCAGTACTTC	CASSLGGPTYEQYF
TRBD2	TRBV10-2	TRBJ2-5	-	TGCGCCACCTTATCGGGACTAGCGGGGGGGGACCAAGAGACCCAGTACTTC	CATLSGLAGGDQETQYF
TRBD1	TRBV7-3	TRBJ2-7	-	TGTGCCAGCAGCCCTACCGGGACAGGAAACGAGCAGTACTTC	CASSPTGTGNEQYF
-	TRBV6-5	TRBJ2-7	-	TGTGCCACTCAGGAGGGCGGTTCCTACGAGCAGTACTTC	CATQEGGSYEQYF
TRBD1	TRBV6-5	TRBJ2-5	-	TGTGCCAGCAGGACAACAGGGGGACGAGAGACCCAGTACTTC	CASRTTGGRETQYF
TRBD2	TRBV5-6	TRBJ2-1	-	TGTGCCAGCAGCTTGGGACTAGCGGGAGGGAATGAGCAGTTCTTC	CASSLGLAGGNEQFF
TRBD2	TRBV11-3	TRBJ2-6	once	TGTGCCAGCAGTTTAGGGACTAGCGGGAACACCTACTCTGGGGCCAACGTCCTGACTTTC	CASSLGTSGNTYSGANVLTF
TRBD1	TRBV6-5	TRBJ1-1	-	TGTGCCAGCAGTTACATGAAAAGGGACAGGGCCCCTGAAGCTTTCTTT	CASSYMKRDRAPEAFF
TRBD1	TRBV19	TRBJ2-7	-	TGTGCCAGTAGGAGGGACAGGGGGGCCAACGAGCAGTACTTC	CASRRDRGANEQYF
-	TRBV19	TRBJ2-1	once	TGTGCCAGTAGTATCCAGGACACCTACAATGAGCAGTTCTTC	CASSIQDTYNEQFF
-	TRBV2	TRBJ1-1	-	TGTGCCAGCGAGAGGGACACTGACGAAGCTTTCTTT	CASERDTDEAFF
-	TRBV30	TRBJ1-4	-	TGTGCCTTGACAACTGGACAGCCGAGCGAAAAACTGTTTTTT	CALTTGQPSEKLFF
-	TRBV4-1	TRBJ2-6	-	TGCGCCAGCAGCCAAGAGTATGGGACTGACTACTCTGGGGCCAACGTCCTGACTTTC	CASSQEYGTDYSGANVLTF
TRBD2	TRBV2	TRBJ2-1	few	TGTGCCAGCATGCCCCGGGTGTTAGCGGGGGGGCACGATGAGCAGTTCTTC	CASMPRVLAGGHDEQFF
TRBD1	TRBV6-1	TRBJ2-1	-	TGTGCCAGCAGTGCCGGGACGGACAGGAATGAGCAGTTCTTC	CASSAGTDRNEQFF
-	TRBV10-3	TRBJ1-2	-	TGTGCCATCAGCGACATTGGCGGGGACGGCTATGGCTACACCTTC	CAISDIGGDGYGYTF
-	TRBV18	TRBJ2-2	-	TGTGCCAGCTCACCATTGGCGGGGGGACAGACCGGGGAGCTGTTTTTT	CASSPLAGGQTGELFF
-	TRBV7-7	TRBJ2-5	-	TGTGCTAGCAGCTTAGAGTTGCTGCCGTGGCAAGAGACCCAGTACTTC	CASSLELLPWQETQYF
-	TRBV27	TRBJ1-6	-	TGTGCCAGCAGTTTAACCCGGGATAGAAATTCACCCCTCCACTTT	CASSLTRDRNSPLHF
-	TRBV19	TRBJ2-7	-	TGTGCCAGTAGTACGGCCGGGGGACAGTCCTACGAGCAGTACTTC	CASSTAGGQSYEQYF
-	TRBV14	TRBJ2-7	once	TGTGCCAGCAGCCAAGAATTCGCAGCTAGTCTGGGAGTCGGGCAGTACTTC	CASSQEFAASLGVGQYF
TRBD1	TRBV30	TRBJ2-2	-	TGTGCCTGGAGTGCACTACAGGGGGCCGGGGAGCTGTTTTTT	CAWSALQGAGELFF
TRBD2	TRBV27	TRBJ2-1	-	TGTGCCAGCAGAGTAATTAGCGGGGGGTACAATGAGCAGTTCTTC	CASRVISGGYNEQFF
-	TRBV18	TRBJ1-5	-	TGTGCCAGCTCACCAGGCCCAGCTTATAGCAATCAGCCCCAGCATTTT	CASSPGPAYSNQPQHF
-	TRBV6-1	TRBJ2-7	-	TGTGCCAGCAGTGAAGCGCAGAGCGAGCAGTACTTC	CASSEAQSEQYF
-	TRBV7-8	TRBJ1-1	-	TGTGCCACCAAACGGGGGGGCATGGGTAACACTGAAGCTTTCTTT	CATKRGGMGNTEAFF
-	TRBV7-9	TRBJ1-2	-	TGTGCCAGCAGCTCAGGGGCCGGCTCCCCCGACTATGGCTACACCTTC	CASSSGAGSPDYGYTF
-	TRBV29-1	TRBJ2-1	-	TGCAGCGTTGTCCGCAGCGAACGATACAATGAGCAGTTCTTC	CSVVRSERYNEQFF
TRBD1	TRBV18	TRBJ2-6	-	TGTGCCAGCTCCCCTCTTTCGGGACAGCAGCTCCTATCGGGGGCCAACGTCCTGACTTTC	CASSPLSGQQLLSGANVLTF
-	TRBV5-4	TRBJ2-5	-	TGTGCCAGCAGCTTGAAGGACAGCCAAGAGACCCAGTACTTC	CASSLKDSQETQYF
-	TRBV30	TRBJ1-2	-	TGTGCCTGGACGGGGGGCGGCTATGGCTACACCTTC	CAWTGGGYGYTF
-	TRBV2	TRBJ2-5	-	TGTGCCAGCAGTGAGGGGGGTCTCCTAAGCTCAGGGGAGACCCAGTACTTC	CASSEGGLLSSGETQYF
TRBD1	TRBV11-3	TRBJ2-7	-	TGTGCCAGCAGCTTAAGGGGACAGGGGTCCCCCTCCTACGAGCAGTACTTC	CASSLRGQGSPSYEQYF
-	TRBV21-1	TRBJ2-7	once	TGTGCGGAAGCGGGGGAGGGCCTCAACGAGCAGTACTTC	CAEAGEGLNEQYF
-	TRBV18	TRBJ2-3	-	TGTGCCAGCTCACCACCGACTCCAGATACGCAGTATTTT	CASSPPTPDTQYF
-	TRBV29-1	TRBJ2-5	-	TGCAGCGTTGAGCTGGAGTGGGAGACCCAGTACTTC	CSVELEWETQYF
TRBD1	TRBV5-6	TRBJ1-4	-	TGTGCCAGCAGCTCGCTGGTTGCGGGACAGGTTCTGTTTTTT	CASSSLVAGQVLFF
-	TRBV6-1	TRBJ1-5	once	TGTGCCAGCAGTGAGGTGGAAGGGTACAATCAGCCCCAGCATTTT	CASSEVEGYNQPQHF
-	TRBV7-9	TRBJ2-7	-	TGTGCCAGCAGCTCAGGGGGGTTCAGCTCCTACGAGCAGTACTTC	CASSSGGFSSYEQYF
TRBD1	TRBV9	TRBJ2-7	-	TGTGCCAGCAGCGTCACGGGACAGCTGAACTACGAGCAGTACTTC	CASSVTGQLNYEQYF
TRBD1	TRBV30	TRBJ1-4	-	TGTGCCTGGCAGGGACAGCCTAATGAAAAACTGTTTTTT	CAWQGQPNEKLFF
TRBD2	TRBV7-8	TRBJ2-3	-	TGTGCCAGCAGTCAAACGGGGAGGGCAGATACGCAGTATTTT	CASSQTGRADTQYF
-	TRBV29-1	TRBJ2-5	-	TGCAGCGCCATGCCTCCACAAGAGACCCAGTACTTC	CSAMPPQETQYF
TRBD2	TRBV29-1	TRBJ2-5	-	TGCAGTGGTATCGAGCGGGGGGGCCCCCAAGAGACCCAGTACTTC	CSGIERGGPQETQYF
-	TRBV9	TRBJ2-3	few	TGTGCCAGCAGTCCCGACGGGTGGGATACTCCCACAGATACGCAGTATTTT	CASSPDGWDTPTDTQYF
TRBD2	TRBV9	TRBJ2-7	-	TGTGCCAGCAGCGTAACGGGACTACCGCACCGCGAGCAGTACTTC	CASSVTGLPHREQYF
-	TRBV7-3	TRBJ2-6	once	TGTGCCAGCAGCCCGGGCTCTGGGGCCAACGTCCTGACTTTC	CASSPGSGANVLTF
TRBD1	TRBV2	TRBJ1-2	-	TGTGCCAGCGGGGGGACAGGGGGCTCGAGCGGCTACACCTTC	CASGGTGGSSGYTF